The 2 T cell receptor beta chains given below trace back to one sample, sequenced in a study of human T cells and chemical hapten exposure. Via MiXCR, TCRdb re-called the RACE reads, giving one row per CDR3 protein. The table includes approximately 86,000 distinct CDR3 sequences, roughly 10% detected once. Time point noted: patch test 3, about 24 weeks after DPC sensitization. Treatment here: therapeutic diphenylcyclopropenone sensitization with weekly scalp DPC. The sample here was whole blood, taken in connection with sensitization to the hapten diphenylcyclopropenone (DPC). Every receptor here comes from a woman aged 30 to 39 with alopecia areata. Some clones in this sample may be carry-over from other donors' samples.

The rearrangement uses TRBV10-3 and TRBJ2-3; 10 bases agree with TRBD2. Germline CDR1 ENHRY, CDR2 SYGVKD. This CDR3 is 16 amino acids long. Losses at the gene ends were 4 bases for V and 5 bases for J; bases not matched to a gene: 9. Written as DNA, the CDR3 is TGTGCCATCAGTGTAGCGGAAGGACTAGCGGTAGATACGCAGTATTTT. This translates into CAISVAEGLAVDTQYF.

V gene TRBV28 combines with J gene TRBJ2-7, with TRBD1 matching 10 bases. Germline trimming cut 4 bases from V and 3 bases from J; bases unmatched to any gene: 6. Germline V gene lookup returns CDR1 MDHEN and CDR2 SYDVKM. CDR3 length: 15 amino acids. CDR3 sequence (DNA): TGTGCCAGCAGTTCCCCGGGACAGGGGAACTACGAGCAGTACTTC. The encoded protein is CASSSPGQGNYEQYF.